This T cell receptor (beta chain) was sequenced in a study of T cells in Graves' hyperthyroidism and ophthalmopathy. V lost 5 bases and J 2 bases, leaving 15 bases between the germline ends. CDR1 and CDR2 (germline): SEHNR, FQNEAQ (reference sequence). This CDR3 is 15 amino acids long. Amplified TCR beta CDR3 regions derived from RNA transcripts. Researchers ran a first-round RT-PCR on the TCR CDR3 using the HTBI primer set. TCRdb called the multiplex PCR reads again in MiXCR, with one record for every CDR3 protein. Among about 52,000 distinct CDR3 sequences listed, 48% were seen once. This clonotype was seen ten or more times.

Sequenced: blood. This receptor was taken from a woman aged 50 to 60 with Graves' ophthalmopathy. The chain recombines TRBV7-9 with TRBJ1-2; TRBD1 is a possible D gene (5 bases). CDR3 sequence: CASSDDGGENYGYTF. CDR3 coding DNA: TGTGCCAGCAGCGACGATGGGGGAGAAAACTATGGCTACACCTTC.